Below, 23 T cell receptor beta chains from the same sample are listed, as sequenced in a study of CD8+CD57+ T cells in acquired aplastic anemia. Genomic DNA provided the template from which TCR beta VDJ and CDR3 profiles were obtained. TCRdb re-called the reads through MiXCR, storing one row per CDR3 protein. The sample comprises 89,000 or so distinct CDR3 sequences, 55% to 75% of which are singletons, and 65% rests with the top ten. By flow cytometry, patients selected for sequencing had shown an expansion of CD8+CD57+ cells. Sample: sorted CD4+, CD8+, or CD8+CD57+ T cells (not recorded which) from PBMCs. The receptors were sampled from a human donor with aplastic anemia.

This clonotype was found a few times. V is TRBV11-1 and J is TRBJ1-2; D not resolved. Looked up from germline, CDR1 is SGHAT and CDR2 is FQDESV (reference sequence). Trimming took off 5 bases at V and 4 bases at J, with 23 bases between the two ends. This CDR3 has 17 residues. The CDR3 sequence: CASSPRWVNFGVYGYTF. The DNA of the CDR3 is TGTGCCAGCAGCCCACGATGGGTTAACTTCGGAGTCTATGGCTACACCTTC.

This sequence joins TRBV29-1 and TRBJ2-3; 7 bases map to TRBD1. V was pared by 6 bases and J by 2 bases, with 2 bases of the junction left unmatched. Per the germline V gene, CDR1 is SQVTM and CDR2 is ANQGSEA. The CDR3 loop spans 12 amino acids. CDR3 bases: TGCAGCGTGGGACAGCACACAGATACGCAGTATTTT. This gives the protein CSVGQHTDTQYF.

The chain couples TRBV19 to TRBJ2-2; the match to TRBD1 covers 7 bases. Losses at the gene ends were 5 bases for V and 0 bases for J; bases not matched to a gene: 9. This CDR3 is 17 amino acids long. Germline CDR1 is LNHDA and CDR2 is SQIVND (reference sequence). CDR3: CASSAQMTGPNTGELFF. The CDR3 bases are TGTGCCAGTAGTGCCCAGATGACAGGGCCGAACACCGGGGAGCTGTTTTTT.

The chain has TRBV12-3 or TRBV12-4 and TRBJ1-2; 7 bases are shared with TRBD1. Trimming cost V 7 bases and J 7 bases; bases outside gene matches: 9. This CDR3 has 13 residues. DNA for the CDR3: TGTGCCAGCAACCCCTCAGGGGGGGGTGGCTACACCTTC. Translation gives CASNPSGGGGYTF.

The CDR3 DNA is TGTGCCATCTGGGACGGGGGGGCCGAGAATGAGCAGTTCTTC. This codes for CAIWDGGAENEQFF. This chain connects TRBV10-3 to TRBJ2-1; 8 bases align to TRBD2. J was trimmed by 7 bases and V by 8 bases; bases with no gene match: 10. This CDR3 has 14 amino acids. CDR1 and CDR2 from the germline V gene are ENHRY and SYGVKD.

The sample holds one count of this clonotype. The chain recombines TRBV20-1 with TRBJ1-2; D remains unclear. Germline V gene lookup returns CDR1 DFQATT and CDR2 SNEGSKA (reference sequence). This CDR3 is 11 amino acids long. The ends were cut back, 6 bases at V and 3 bases at J, with 8 bases in the middle. The CDR3 coding sequence is TGCAGTGCAGCATGGTACTATGGCTACACCTTC. This translates into CSAAWYYGYTF.

This chain joins TRBV25-1 and TRBJ2-7; TRBD2 is a possible D gene (6 bases). Trimming removed 4 bases from V and 2 bases from J, with 6 bases in between. Germline values: CDR1 MGHDK, CDR2 SYGVNS. This CDR3 has 12 residues. The CDR3 nucleotides are TGTGCCAGCAGTGGGAGGGCCTACGAGCAGTACTTC. It encodes CASSGRAYEQYF.

This chain links TRBV20-1 with TRBJ2-1; 8 nucleotides align to TRBD2. The CDR3 is 17 amino acids. V lost 0 bases, J lost 4 bases, and 11 bases stayed unmatched. CDR1 and CDR2 (germline): DFQATT, SNEGSKA (reference sequence). The CDR3 DNA sequence: TGCAGTGCTAGAGATCGGCCGGGGGGGGGGCCGTACAATGAGCAGTTCTTC. Protein: CSARDRPGGGPYNEQFF.

The chain joins TRBV25-1 to TRBJ2-1; 13 positions agree with TRBD2. Germline-derived CDR1 and CDR2 are MGHDK and SYGVNS. The CDR3 covers 15 residues. With V trimmed by 6 bases and J by 10 bases, 9 bases remained unmatched. In nucleotides, the CDR3 is TGTGCCAGCAGGGTAGGACTAGCGGGAGTCGGGGAGCAGTTCTTC. Amino acids: CASRVGLAGVGEQFF.

V and J are TRBV10-3 and TRBJ1-6; D is perhaps TRBD1 (5 bases). The CDR3 length is 13 residues. CDR1 is ENHRY, CDR2 SYGVKD, per germline. The V end lost 6 bases, the J end lost 4 bases, and 7 bases lay between the germline ends. CDR3 nucleotides: TGTGCCATCAGGGGGGGGTATAATTCACCCCTCCACTTT. Amino acids: CAIRGGYNSPLHF.

The gene calls are TRBV25-1 and TRBJ2-1; tentatively, D is TRBD1 or TRBD2 (5 bases each). V was pared by 11 bases and J by 7 bases, with 21 bases between. The germline CDR1 and CDR2 sequences are MGHDK and SYGVNS. This CDR3 has 14 amino acids. The CDR3 nucleotides read TGTGCCGCAGGAGGCAGGTGGGGCCGGAATGAGCAGTTCTTC. Protein product: CAAGGRWGRNEQFF.

The chain uses TRBV5-4 and TRBJ2-3, with a possible D match to TRBD2 (6 bases). The length of the CDR3 is 16 residues. Germline V gene sequence: CDR1 SGHNT, CDR2 YYREEE (reference sequence). Trimming pared 3 bases from V and 0 bases from J, leaving 14 bases between. The CDR3 coding sequence is TGTGCCAGCAGCTGGGGACTGATCGCTAGCACAGATACGCAGTATTTT. This codes for CASSWGLIASTDTQYF.

In this sample, this clonotype turned up a few times. This chain links TRBV7-8 with TRBJ1-2; D gene uncertain. Between the trimmed V and J ends, which lost 2 bases and 5 bases, there was a span of 15 bases. Germline loops: CDR1 SGHVS, CDR2 FQNEAQ. This CDR3 comprises 15 residues. For the CDR3, the DNA is TGTGCCAGCAGCTTAAGCGACTACGGAAAATATGGCTACACCTTC. Translated, it gives CASSLSDYGKYGYTF.

The rearrangement uses TRBV2 and TRBJ1-1; D is ambiguous. This CDR3 contains 11 residues. Trimming shortened V by 8 bases and J by 1 base, and 5 bases separated the two germline ends. Germline loops: CDR1 SNHLY, CDR2 FYNNEI. The CDR3 sequence is CASGRNTEAFF. CDR3 nucleotides: TGTGCCAGCGGACGGAACACTGAAGCTTTCTTT.

This clonotype was counted many times. This chain connects TRBV9 to TRBJ2-7; D may be TRBD1 or TRBD2 (5 bases each). The V gene's germline CDR1 is SGDLS and CDR2 YYNGEE. The CDR3 runs to 16 residues. V lost 6 bases and J lost 3, with 22 bases in between. The CDR3 region has the DNA TGTGCCAGCACCAGGGAGAGCACCACCCCCTACTACGAGCAGTACTTC. Amino acids: CASTRESTTPYYEQYF. Full variable domain (missing parts from reference TRBV9 and TRBJ2-7): DSGVTQTPKHLITATGQRVTLRCSPRSGDLSVYWYQQSLDQGLQFLIQYYNGEERAKGNILERFSAQQFPDLHSELNLSSLELGDSALYFCASTRESTTPYYEQYFGPGTRLTVT.

The chain has TRBV10-3 and TRBJ2-3, with D perhaps being TRBD1 or TRBD2 (6 bases each). V shed 10 bases and J shed 5 bases, with 16 bases lying between them. CDR3 length: 13 amino acids. CDR1 and CDR2 from the germline V gene are ENHRY and SYGVKD. CDR3 loop: CATPGGPGDTQYF. CDR3 coding DNA: TGTGCCACCCCTGGGGGGCCGGGAGATACGCAGTATTTT.

The CDR3 here is CASSLSGGTYEQYF. CDR3 nucleotide sequence: TGTGCCAGCAGCTTGTCTGGGGGGACCTACGAGCAGTACTTC. The chain uses TRBV7-2 and TRBJ2-7, with D possibly TRBD2 on 6 matching bases. The germline CDR1 and CDR2 sequences are SGHTA and FQGNSA. The CDR3 runs 14 residues. Trimming shortened V by 3 bases and J by 2 bases, and 11 bases separated the two germline ends.

This sequence joins TRBV6-5 and TRBJ2-7; D is unresolved. V lost 3 bases to trimming and J lost 3 bases, with 9 bases between them. CDR1 is MNHEY, CDR2 SVGAGI, per germline. The CDR3 is 13 amino acids. The DNA of the CDR3 is TGTGCCAGCAGTTATAATCCCGGCTACGAGCAGTACTTC. It is translated as CASSYNPGYEQYF.

This clonotype was recorded a few times. V gene TRBV20-1 combines with J gene TRBJ2-2, with 8 bases matching TRBD2. CDR1 is DFQATT, CDR2 SNEGSKA, per germline (reference sequence). The junction had 2 bases not matched to a gene; V was cut back by 4 bases and J by 1 base. This CDR3 spans 14 amino acids. The DNA of the CDR3 is TGCAGTGCTAACCTAGCGGGGAACACCGGGGAGCTGTTTTTT. The encoded protein is CSANLAGNTGELFF.

This clonotype is a singleton in its sample. The CDR3: CASSKDSIYGYTF. As DNA, the CDR3 is TGTGCCAGCAGTAAGGACAGCATCTATGGCTACACCTTC. V and J are TRBV2 and TRBJ1-2, with a possible D match to TRBD1 (6 bases). Deletions cut 5 bases from V and 4 bases from J, with 11 bases between. The CDR3 contains 13 residues. Germline V lookup: CDR1 SNHLY, CDR2 FYNNEI.

This chain connects TRBV10-3 to TRBJ1-5; possibly TRBD1 for D (5 bases). Germline lookup yields CDR1 ENHRY and CDR2 SYGVKD. Deletions cut 4 bases from V and 5 bases from J, with 15 bases between. CDR3 length: 15 amino acids. CDR3 in amino acids: CAISGGVTRDQPQHF. The CDR3 DNA is TGTGCCATCAGTGGGGGGGTTACGAGGGATCAGCCCCAGCATTTT.

This sequence joins TRBV15 and TRBJ2-1; 9 bases map to TRBD2. The CDR3 runs 12 residues. Unmatched junction bases numbered 6, after V lost 3 bases and J lost 15 bases. Germline CDR1 reads LNHNV; CDR2 reads YYDKDF (reference sequence). The CDR3 bases are TGTGCCACCAGCAGGGGAAGCGGGGGGCCGTTCTTC. It is translated as CATSRGSGGPFF.

The chain couples TRBV2 to TRBJ1-6; 7 bases align to TRBD1. The V gene end was trimmed by 6 bases and the J gene end by 0 bases; junction bases not matched to a gene: 2. This CDR3 comprises 15 residues. Germline V CDR1 and CDR2: SNHLY, FYNNEI. The CDR3 reads CASRGQSSYNSPLHF. CDR3 bases: TGTGCCAGCAGGGGACAGAGCTCCTATAATTCACCCCTCCACTTT.